One T cell receptor beta chain is described in this entry. Its cognate antigen is unknown. A multiplex PCR was run with 60 Vbeta primers and 13 Jbeta primers. The data were produced by immunoSEQ multiplex PCR, yet TCRdb's version contains in-frame clones alone and is incomplete. The data contain some 130,000 clones, approximately 80% of them singletons. This specimen belongs to a study of cytomegalovirus exposure and HLA in healthy donors. The germline V gene has CDR1 MGHDK and CDR2 SYGVNS. The CDR3 runs to 14 residues. Deletions cut 8 bases from V and 4 bases from J, with 15 bases between. Study outcomes and limitations: Most of the TCR beta V segments (in an earlier analysis) were productive either about 90% or about 30% of the time.

This sequence was found in a male donor in good health and CMV-seropositive. V usage is TRBV25-1 and J usage is TRBJ2-1; a weak D match, TRBD1 (6 bases). The source material was PBMCs. CDR3 bases: TGTGCCAGCTCTTGGGGGCCCCAATACAATGAGCAGTTCTTC. Translating gives CASSWGPQYNEQFF.